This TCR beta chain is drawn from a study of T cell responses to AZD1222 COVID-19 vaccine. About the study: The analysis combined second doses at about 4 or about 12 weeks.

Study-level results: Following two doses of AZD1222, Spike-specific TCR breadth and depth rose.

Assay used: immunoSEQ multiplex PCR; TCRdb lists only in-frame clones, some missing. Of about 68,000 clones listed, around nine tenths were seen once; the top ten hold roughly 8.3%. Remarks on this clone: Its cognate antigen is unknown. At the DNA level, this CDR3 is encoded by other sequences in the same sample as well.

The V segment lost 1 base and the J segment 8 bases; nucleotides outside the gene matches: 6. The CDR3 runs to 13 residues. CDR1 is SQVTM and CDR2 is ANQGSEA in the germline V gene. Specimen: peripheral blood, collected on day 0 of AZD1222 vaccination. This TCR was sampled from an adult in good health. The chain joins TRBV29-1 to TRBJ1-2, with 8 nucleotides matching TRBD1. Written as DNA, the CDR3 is TGCAGCGTTGAAGGAGGACAGGGTAACGGCTACACCTTC. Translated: CSVEGGQGNGYTF.